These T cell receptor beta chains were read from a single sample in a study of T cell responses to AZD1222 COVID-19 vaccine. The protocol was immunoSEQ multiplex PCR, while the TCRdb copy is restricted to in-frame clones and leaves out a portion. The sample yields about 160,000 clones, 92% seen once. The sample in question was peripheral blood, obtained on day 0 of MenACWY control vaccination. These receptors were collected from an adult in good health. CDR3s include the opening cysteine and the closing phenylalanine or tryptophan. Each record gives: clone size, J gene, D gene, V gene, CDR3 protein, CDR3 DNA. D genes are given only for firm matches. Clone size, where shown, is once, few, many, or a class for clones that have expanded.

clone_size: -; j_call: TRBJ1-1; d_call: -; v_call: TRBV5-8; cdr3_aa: CASSLRGRMNTEAFF; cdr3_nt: TGTGCCAGCAGCTTGCGGGGACGGATGAACACTGAAGCTTTCTTT
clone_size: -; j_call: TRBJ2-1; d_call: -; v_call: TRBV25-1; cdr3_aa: CASSESRGSLNEQFF; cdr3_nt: TGTGCCAGCAGTGAATCAAGAGGGAGCTTGAATGAGCAGTTCTTC
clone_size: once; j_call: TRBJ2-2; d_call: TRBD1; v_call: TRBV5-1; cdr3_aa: CASSFGDRVGTGELFF; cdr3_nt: TGCGCCAGCAGCTTCGGGGACAGGGTGGGCACCGGGGAGCTGTTTTTT
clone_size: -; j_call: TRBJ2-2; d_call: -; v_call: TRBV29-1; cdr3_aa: CSVVGRDGTGELFF; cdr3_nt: TGCAGCGTTGTGGGCAGGGATGGTACCGGGGAGCTGTTTTTT
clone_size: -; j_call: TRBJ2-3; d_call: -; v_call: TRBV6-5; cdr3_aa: CASAGPSTDTQYF; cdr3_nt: TGTGCCAGCGCCGGGCCTAGCACAGATACGCAGTATTTT
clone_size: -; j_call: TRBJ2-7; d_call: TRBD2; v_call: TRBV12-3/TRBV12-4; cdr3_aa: CASSLRGGGEQYF; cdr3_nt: TGTGCCAGCAGTCTTCGGGGGGGCGGCGAGCAGTACTTC
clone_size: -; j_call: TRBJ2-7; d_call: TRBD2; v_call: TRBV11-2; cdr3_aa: CASSLGLAGFSYEQYF; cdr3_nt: TGTGCCAGCAGCCTGGGACTAGCGGGCTTCTCCTACGAGCAGTACTTC
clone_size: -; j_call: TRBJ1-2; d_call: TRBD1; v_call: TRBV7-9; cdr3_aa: CASSSPGGSYGYTF; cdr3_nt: TGTGCCAGCAGCTCCCCAGGGGGGTCTTATGGCTACACCTTC
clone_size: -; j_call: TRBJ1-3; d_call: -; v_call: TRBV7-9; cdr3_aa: CASSLYEGNTIYF; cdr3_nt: TGTGCCAGCAGCCTCTATGAGGGGAACACCATATATTTT
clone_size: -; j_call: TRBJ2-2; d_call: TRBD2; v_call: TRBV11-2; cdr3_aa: CASRGLAGATGELFF; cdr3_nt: TGTGCCAGCAGGGGACTAGCGGGAGCCACCGGGGAGCTGTTTTTT
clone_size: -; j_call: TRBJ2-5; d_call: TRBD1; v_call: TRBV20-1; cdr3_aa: CSASEGQGVFGTQYF; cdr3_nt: TGCAGTGCTAGTGAGGGACAGGGGGTCTTCGGGACCCAGTACTTC
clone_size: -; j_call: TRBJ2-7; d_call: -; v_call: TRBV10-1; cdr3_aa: CASYAIQSCPLLYYEQYF; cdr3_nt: TGCGCCAGCTACGCCATCCAGTCGTGTCCCCTCCTGTATTACGAGCAGTACTTC
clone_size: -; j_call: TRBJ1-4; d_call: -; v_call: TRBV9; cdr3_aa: CASSVAAVSGATNEKLFF; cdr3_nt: TGTGCCAGCAGCGTAGCCGCGGTGTCGGGGGCAACTAATGAAAAACTGTTTTTT
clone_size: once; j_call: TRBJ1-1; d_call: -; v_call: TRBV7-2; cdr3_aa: CASSFGQIRAEAFF; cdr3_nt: TGTGCCAGCAGCTTCGGCCAGATTAGGGCTGAAGCTTTCTTT
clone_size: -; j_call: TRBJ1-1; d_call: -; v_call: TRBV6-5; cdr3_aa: CASSSYGGDTEAFF; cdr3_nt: TGTGCCAGCAGTTCTTATGGGGGGGACACTGAAGCTTTCTTT
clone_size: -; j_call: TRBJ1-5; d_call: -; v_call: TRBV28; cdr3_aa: CASNTGYSNQPQHF; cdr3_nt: TGTGCCAGCAACACAGGTTATAGCAATCAGCCCCAGCATTTT
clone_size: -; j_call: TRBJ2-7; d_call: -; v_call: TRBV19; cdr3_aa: CASRLTESYEQYF; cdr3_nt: TGTGCCAGTAGACTCACTGAATCCTACGAGCAGTACTTC
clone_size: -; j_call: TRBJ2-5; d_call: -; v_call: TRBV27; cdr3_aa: CASSLWDGSRETQYF; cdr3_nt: TGTGCCAGCAGTTTATGGGATGGCTCCCGTGAGACCCAGTACTTC
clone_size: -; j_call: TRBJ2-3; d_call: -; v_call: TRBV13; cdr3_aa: CASSLDSATQYF; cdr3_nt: TGTGCCAGCAGCTTAGATTCCGCTACGCAGTATTTT
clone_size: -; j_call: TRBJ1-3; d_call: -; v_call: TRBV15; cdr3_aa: CATSTNKGDTIYF; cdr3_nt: TGTGCCACCAGCACCAACAAGGGAGACACCATATATTTT
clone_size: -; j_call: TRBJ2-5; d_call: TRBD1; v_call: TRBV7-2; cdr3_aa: CASSFRGRGETQYF; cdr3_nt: TGTGCCAGCAGCTTCAGGGGGCGAGGAGAGACCCAGTACTTC
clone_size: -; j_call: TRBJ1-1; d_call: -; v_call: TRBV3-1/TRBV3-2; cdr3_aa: CASSPTPQGTEAFF; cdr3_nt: TGTGCCAGCAGCCCAACCCCCCAGGGCACTGAAGCTTTCTTT
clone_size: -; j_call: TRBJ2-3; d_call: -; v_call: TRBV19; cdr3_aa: CASISGSSSTDTQYF; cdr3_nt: TGTGCCAGTATCTCGGGCTCCTCTAGCACAGATACGCAGTATTTT
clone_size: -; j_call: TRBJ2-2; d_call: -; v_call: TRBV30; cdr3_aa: CAWSGFSGQLFGGSSGELFF; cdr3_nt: TGTGCCTGGAGTGGTTTTTCGGGACAGCTATTTGGCGGGAGCTCCGGGGAGCTGTTTTTT
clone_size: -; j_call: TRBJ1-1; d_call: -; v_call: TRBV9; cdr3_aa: CASSVTPGQGTEAFF; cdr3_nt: TGTGCCAGCAGCGTAACGCCAGGGCAGGGCACTGAAGCTTTCTTT
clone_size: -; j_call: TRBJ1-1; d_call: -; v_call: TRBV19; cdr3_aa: CASSIIGHTEAFF; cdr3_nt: TGTGCCAGTAGTATAATTGGCCATACTGAAGCTTTCTTT
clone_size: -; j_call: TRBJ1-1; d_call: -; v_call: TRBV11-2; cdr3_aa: CASSRGRENTEAFF; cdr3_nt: TGTGCCAGCAGCAGAGGACGGGAGAACACTGAAGCTTTCTTT
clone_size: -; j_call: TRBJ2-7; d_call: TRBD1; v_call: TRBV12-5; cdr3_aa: CASGKPTGGSSYEQYF; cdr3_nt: TGTGCTAGTGGAAAACCGACAGGGGGGAGCTCCTACGAGCAGTACTTC
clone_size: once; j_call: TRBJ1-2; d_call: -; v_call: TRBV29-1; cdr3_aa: CSVSTGMGGYTF; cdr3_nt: TGCAGCGTTTCGACAGGCATGGGTGGCTACACCTTC